This record covers a single T cell receptor beta chain. This clone is characterized as medium-sized (0.01 to 0.1%). The target of this receptor is not known. No per-base quality is available; no much larger clone lies one base away. The immunoSEQ Assay was used to sequence TCR beta CDR3 regions from DNA. In the authors' own workflow: To compute T cell density, TCR beta template counts were normalized to usable DNA, which was estimated by amplifying housekeeping genes. Richness was estimated with the preseqR package, extrapolating to 400,000 templates for PBMC samples and 120,000 templates for tissue samples. Clonality was defined as one minus Pielou's evenness. Tissue-enriched TCRs were identified by differential abundance testing using productive amino-acid clonotypes, minimum total count 5 and alpha 0.1. Repertoire overlap between compartments was quantified with the Jaccard Index and Morisita Overlap Index. GLIPH grouped TCR beta CDR3s together with public tetramer-defined viral CDR3s, and a viral motif had to include at least three viral sequences and also show V-gene enrichment. Not all clones reach the TCRdb copy of this immuneACCESS table, which keeps in-frame sequences only. Checked studies attribute under half of the gap to unresolved V genes and leave the rest unexplained. V, J and clone size are those of that table, while D and trimming were read from the DNA. Counted in this sample were roughly 2,700 clones; about 26% of them appeared once. The top ten clones comprise around 16% of the sample.

At diagnosis, tumor, uninvolved tumor-adjacent lung and peripheral blood were collected and then preserved as a mix of FFPE and fresh-frozen material. The entry originates in a study of T cells in localized non-small cell lung cancer (dated by TCRdb to 2018 to 2020). Describing the broader study: The study analyzed T cell repertoires of over 200 early-stage NSCLC patients, comparing tumors and uninvolved tumor-adjacent lungs. Of the NSCLC patients, about 130 were male and some 97 were female, and the mean age was roughly 61 years. The cohort comprised some 220 treatment-naïve NSCLC patients with resected, localized lung tumors.

In the germline V gene, CDR1 corresponds to SGHNT and CDR2 to YENEEA. The CDR3 goes from the cysteine to the phenylalanine over 15 residues. The sequence is cut down to CDR3 DNA, 45 bases in frame from base 1. V is shortened by 5 bases, J by 4 bases, and the region joining them spans 18 bases. Broader findings and caveats from the paper: Uninvolved tumor-adjacent lung showed the highest T cell clonality, higher than tumor, which suggests more focused antigenic responses in the adjacent lung. Of the top 100 tumor clones, a median of 57 were detected in paired uninvolved adjacent lung; roughly 29 were also among that lung's top 100. Multi-region tumor sequencing was not performed, so intratumor heterogeneity could not be excluded. Longer overall survival was associated with higher blood T cell density, whereas shorter survival was associated with higher adjacent-lung clonality. Because the study design was exploratory, TCR variables were selected using unadjusted p-values without false-discovery rate correction.

The chain is encoded by TRBV11-3 joined to TRBJ2-7, with no confident D gene call. Source: lung tumor tissue, taken before any cancer treatment. This clonotype was obtained from a female donor of 60 years or more with stage II squamous cell lung carcinoma. The DNA is TGTGCCAGCAGCCAACGGACGGGTCGCAAATACGAGCAGTACTTC. It translates as CASSQRTGRKYEQYF.